This T cell receptor beta chain was found in a study of graft-versus-host responses after intestinal transplantation. Study-wide findings and caveats: Declines in HvG clones occurring early post-transplant were associated with peak circulating GvH clone levels. GvH clones surfaced in recipient marrow, some emerging earlier in ileum or blood.

A remark on this clone: What it binds is not known.

The table came from immunoSEQ multiplex PCR; TCRdb's copy has only in-frame clones and leaves some out. The sample includes tens of thousands of clones, 89% of them seen just once. The CDR3 contains 19 residues. The V end lost 4 bases, the J end lost 0 bases, and 25 bases lay between the germline ends. Per the germline V gene, CDR1 is SQVTM and CDR2 is ANQGSEA. The origin of this receptor is a human donor who received an intestinal transplant. This chain joins TRBV29-1 and TRBJ2-1, with D possibly being TRBD2 (6 bases). Here the sequenced sample was unstimulated CD8+ T cells sorted from spleen or lymph node cells, taken before intestinal transplant. DNA of the CDR3: TGCAGCGTTGTTCCCCCAGGAGGGGTAACTCCGAGCTCCTACAATGAGCAGTTCTTC. Residues: CSVVPPGGVTPSSYNEQFF.